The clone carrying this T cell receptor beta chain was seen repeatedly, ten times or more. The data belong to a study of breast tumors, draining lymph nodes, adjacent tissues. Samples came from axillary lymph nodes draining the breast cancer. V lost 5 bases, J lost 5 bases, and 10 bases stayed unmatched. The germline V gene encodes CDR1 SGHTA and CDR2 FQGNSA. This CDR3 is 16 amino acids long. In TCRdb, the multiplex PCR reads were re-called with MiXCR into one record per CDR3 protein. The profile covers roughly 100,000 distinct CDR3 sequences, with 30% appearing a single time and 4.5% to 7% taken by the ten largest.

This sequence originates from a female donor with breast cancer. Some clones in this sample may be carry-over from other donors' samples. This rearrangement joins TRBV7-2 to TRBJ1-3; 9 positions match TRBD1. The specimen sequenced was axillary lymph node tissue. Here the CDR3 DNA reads TGTGCCAGCAGCCCTGTAGTCGGGACAGGGAGAAACACCATATATTTT. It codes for CASSPVVGTGRNTIYF.